A single sample gave rise to the 32 T cell receptor beta chains below, sequenced in a study of blood T cell repertoires in COVID-19. Assay: immunoSEQ multiplex PCR; the TCRdb copy retains only in-frame clones and omits some. The data hold 300,000 to 400,000 clones, with 88% observed a single time. Material: PBMCs or T cells enriched from blood (not recorded which). The source is a man between 25 and 39 years old who had recovered from COVID-19.

V is TRBV19 and J is TRBJ1-1, with 7 bases that match TRBD1. Germline V gene lookup returns CDR1 LNHDA and CDR2 SQIVND (reference sequence). Trimming cost V 4 bases and J 1 base; bases outside gene matches: 12. This CDR3 has 17 amino acids. The CDR3 DNA reads as TGTGCCAGTAGTACCGGACAGGTTCTGAAACCGAACACTGAAGCTTTCTTT. Translation: CASSTGQVLKPNTEAFF.

V usage is TRBV10-1 and J usage is TRBJ1-6, with D maybe TRBD1 (6 bases). In germline, CDR1 is WNHNN, CDR2 SYGVQD (reference sequence). The V gene lost 3 bases and the J gene lost 5 bases, with 8 bases spanning the gap. The CDR3 is made up of 14 amino acids. The CDR3 DNA follows: TGCGCCAGCAGTGAACAGGGCAATAATTCACCCCTCCACTTT. This translates into CASSEQGNNSPLHF.

The CDR3 is CASSPGQGVRSYEQYF. The CDR3 bases are TGTGCCAGCAGCCCTGGACAGGGGGTTAGGTCCTACGAGCAGTACTTC. The gene calls are TRBV7-8 and TRBJ2-7; 10 nucleotides align to TRBD1. The trim removed 5 bases at V and 1 base at J, leaving 8 bases unmatched. The CDR3 length is 16 residues. CDR1 is SGHVS, CDR2 FQNEAQ, per germline.

V gene TRBV30 combines with J gene TRBJ1-2; no definite D call. CDR1 GTSNPN and CDR2 SVGIG come from the germline V gene (reference sequence). This CDR3 has 12 amino acids. V was pared by 0 bases and J by 4 bases, with 6 bases between. In DNA, the CDR3 is TGTGCCTGGAGTGTACACAGCTATGGCTACACCTTC. Translation gives CAWSVHSYGYTF.

This sequence joins TRBV2 and TRBJ2-5; 10 bases are a match to TRBD2. CDR1 is SNHLY, CDR2 FYNNEI, per germline. With V trimmed by 5 bases and J by 5 bases, 8 bases remained unmatched. CDR3 length: 15 residues. CDR3 coding DNA: TGTGCCAGCAGTACTAGCGGGGCCATCCGGGAGACCCAGTACTTC. This sequence encodes CASSTSGAIRETQYF.

This clone has only one observation. The V call is TRBV3-1 (or the pseudogene TRBV3-2), the J call TRBJ1-2; 9 positions agree with TRBD1. The ends lost 4 bases at V and 8 bases at J; junction bases unmatched: 11. CDR3 size: 15 residues. Per germline, CDR1 LGHDT and CDR2 YNNKEL (reference sequence). CDR3 DNA: TGTGCCAGCAGCCTCGGATGGGACAGGGTGGGCGGCTACACCTTC. Its translation: CASSLGWDRVGGYTF.

As concerns this clone: This CDR3 is also generated by other DNA sequences in the sample. The genes are TRBV2 and TRBJ2-7; D perhaps matches TRBD1 (6 bases). Trimming took off 4 bases at V and 1 base at J, with 11 bases between the two ends. The CDR3 sequence is 14 residues long. Germline V gene data show CDR1 as SNHLY and CDR2 as FYNNEI. The DNA for the CDR3 is TGTGCCAGCAGTGTGGGCAGGGGTTCCTACGAGCAGTACTTC. Translated: CASSVGRGSYEQYF.

The CDR3 sequence is CASTSYHEQYF. In nucleotides, the CDR3 is TGTGCCAGCACTTCCTACCACGAGCAGTACTTC. The rearrangement joins TRBV7-9 to TRBJ2-7; no clear D gene. The CDR3 extends over 11 amino acids. Germline loops: CDR1 SEHNR, CDR2 FQNEAQ (reference sequence). Trimming took off 7 bases at V and 5 bases at J, with 9 bases between the two ends.

The chain couples TRBV6-1 to TRBJ2-7; maybe TRBD1 (5 bases). The CDR3 contains 15 residues. Trimming took 2 bases from V and 3 from J, leaving 14 bases between them. The germline gives CDR1 MNHNS, CDR2 SASEGT. For the CDR3, the DNA is TGTGCCAGCAGTGAAAGGCCAGGGTCTTTCTACGAGCAGTACTTC. The encoded protein is CASSERPGSFYEQYF.

CDR3 protein: CASSSTGGETQYF. The CDR3 DNA reads as TGTGCCAGCAGCTCCACAGGGGGGGAGACCCAGTACTTC. The chain couples TRBV11-3 to TRBJ2-5, with 8 bases that match TRBD1. V trimming: 4 bases; J trimming: 5 bases; junction bases outside the gene matches: 3. This CDR3 contains 13 residues. From germline, CDR1 is SGHNT and CDR2 YENEEA.

The CDR3 DNA sequence: TGTGCCAGCAGCATACGACTAGCGGGGGTGTTCATCGCCCAAGAGACCCAGTACTTC. Its protein is CASSIRLAGVFIAQETQYF. This rearrangement joins TRBV7-9 to TRBJ2-5, with 12 bases fitting TRBD2. Germline CDR1 SEHNR, CDR2 FQNEAQ (reference sequence). The J segment lost 1 base and the V segment lost 5 bases, leaving 14 bases of the junction unmatched. The CDR3 is made up of 19 amino acids.

This sequence joins TRBV6-5 and TRBJ1-5; D gene ambiguous. This CDR3 region has 14 residues. V was clipped by 8 bases and J by 0 bases, with 11 bases between them. Germline V CDR1 and CDR2: MNHEY, SVGAGI. The CDR3 here is CASCPVDSNQPQHF. The CDR3, as DNA: TGTGCCAGCTGTCCGGTAGATAGCAATCAGCCCCAGCATTTT.

The V gene is TRBV6-5, the J gene TRBJ1-1; no clear D gene. This CDR3 spans 15 amino acids. The V gene's germline CDR1 is MNHEY and CDR2 SVGAGI. Trimming removed 8 bases from V and 1 base from J, with 17 bases in between. The CDR3 here is CASLERRRGNTEAFF. In DNA, the CDR3 is TGTGCCAGCCTAGAGAGACGGAGAGGGAACACTGAAGCTTTCTTT.

The rearrangement links TRBV14 to TRBJ1-4; D remains ambiguous. The germline gives CDR1 SGHDN, CDR2 FVKESK. There are 13 residues in the CDR3. V was trimmed by 0 bases and J by 6 bases, leaving 5 bases between them. CDR3 nucleotides: TGTGCCAGCAGCCAAGAAATCTATGAAAAACTGTTTTTT. It is translated as CASSQEIYEKLFF.

The chain couples TRBV9 to TRBJ1-5; possibly TRBD1 for D (5 bases). CDR3 length: 15 residues. Trimming shortened V by 0 bases and J by 0 bases, and 7 bases separated the two germline ends. Germline lookup yields CDR1 SGDLS and CDR2 YYNGEE. Here the CDR3 DNA reads TGTGCCAGCAGCGTAGAGGGGTATAGCAATCAGCCCCAGCATTTT. Protein sequence: CASSVEGYSNQPQHF.

Comments on this clone: Other DNA sequences in this sample translate to the same CDR3. The rearrangement uses TRBV6-4 and TRBJ2-3; 8 positions match TRBD2. The trim removed 3 bases at V and 1 base at J, leaving 0 bases unmatched. Germline CDR1 and CDR2: MRHNA and SNTAGT. The CDR3 has 14 residues. The CDR3: CASSERGGTDTQYF. CDR3 nucleotide sequence: TGTGCCAGCAGTGAGCGGGGGGGCACAGATACGCAGTATTTT.

The CDR3 sequence: CASSFRYGEQYF. The CDR3 nucleotides are TGTGCCAGCAGTTTTCGGTACGGCGAGCAGTACTTC. The rearrangement uses TRBV28 and TRBJ2-7; D call uncertain. This CDR3 spans 12 amino acids. Trimming left V 3 bases short and J 6 bases short, with 9 bases between. Looked up from germline, CDR1 is MDHEN and CDR2 is SYDVKM.

The chain couples TRBV6-5 to TRBJ2-1; possible D gene TRBD2, 5 bases. The CDR3 extends over 12 amino acids. V lost 6 bases and J lost 5, with 8 bases in between. CDR1 and CDR2 from the germline V gene are MNHEY and SVGAGI. CDR3: CASRREHNEQFF. The CDR3 nucleotides are TGTGCCAGCAGGAGGGAACACAATGAGCAGTTCTTC.

V is TRBV11-1 and J is TRBJ2-7; no definite D call. The CDR3 sequence is 14 residues long. The V gene lost 5 bases and the J gene lost 5 bases, with 16 bases spanning the gap. CDR1 and CDR2 (germline): SGHAT, FQDESV (reference sequence). CDR3 coding DNA: TGTGCCAGCAGCCCCCGTGGGCAGAGCAACGAGCAGTACTTC. Protein: CASSPRGQSNEQYF.

The DNA of the CDR3 is TGTGCCAGTAGTATGGGCGACAGGTTGGGGGATTCACCCCTCCACTTT. Its translation is CASSMGDRLGDSPLHF. The rearrangement joins TRBV19 to TRBJ1-6; TRBD1 might be the D (6 bases). The germline V and J ends were trimmed by 3 bases and 8 bases, with 17 bases remaining between them. This CDR3 is built from 16 residues. Per the germline V gene, CDR1 is LNHDA and CDR2 is SQIVND (reference sequence).

DNA of the CDR3: TGTGCCACCAGTGATAAAGGGACAGGGCCTCAGCCCCAGCATTTT. Protein sequence: CATSDKGTGPQPQHF. The chain carries TRBV24-1 and TRBJ1-5; 9 nucleotides match TRBD1. The germline V gene has CDR1 KGHDR and CDR2 SFDVKD. J was trimmed by 6 bases and V by 3 bases; bases with no gene match: 5. The CDR3 covers 15 residues.

The chain is built from TRBV10-3 and TRBJ1-3; tentative D call: TRBD1 (6 bases). The V and J ends lost 6 bases and 1 base respectively, with 10 bases between them. CDR1 and CDR2 from the germline V gene are ENHRY and SYGVKD. The CDR3 length is 14 residues. The CDR3 reads CAIRPQGSGNTIYF. The CDR3 region has the DNA TGTGCCATCAGACCCCAGGGGTCTGGAAACACCATATATTTT.

This clone is a singleton in its sample. This rearrangement joins TRBV18 to TRBJ2-2, with D possibly matching TRBD1 (5 bases). The CDR3 spans 15 residues. In germline, CDR1 is KGHSH, CDR2 LQKENI. With 2 bases removed from V and 4 bases from J, the gap between germline ends came to 11 bases. CDR3 nucleotides: TGTGCCAGCTCACCAAGAGACAGCGCCACCGGGGAGCTGTTTTTT. This sequence encodes CASSPRDSATGELFF.

CDR3 coding DNA: TGCGCCAGCAGCTCTAGCGGGGGTAAAGAGACCCAGTACTTC. Translated: CASSSSGGKETQYF. The chain is built from TRBV5-1 and TRBJ2-5; 10 nucleotides line up with TRBD2. V was clipped by 3 bases and J by 3 bases; unmatched bases: 2. From germline, CDR1 is SGHRS and CDR2 YFSETQ. This CDR3 has 14 residues.

This chain connects TRBV19 to TRBJ1-5; weak D call: TRBD1 (5 bases). From germline, CDR1 is LNHDA and CDR2 SQIVND (reference sequence). The CDR3 sequence is 17 residues long. V lost 2 bases, J lost 0 bases, and 14 bases lay in between. The CDR3 coding sequence is TGTGCCAGTAGTATAATTGGAGGGGACGATAGCAATCAGCCCCAGCATTTT. Its protein is CASSIIGGDDSNQPQHF.

The chain couples TRBV4-1 to TRBJ2-3, with D possibly TRBD2 on 6 matching bases. Trimming shortened V by 0 bases and J by 0 bases, and 10 bases separated the two germline ends. The CDR3 runs to 16 residues. In germline, CDR1 is MGHRA, CDR2 YSYEKL. CDR3 in DNA: TGCGCCAGCAGCCAAGAGAATAGCGGCAGCACAGATACGCAGTATTTT. Its protein is CASSQENSGSTDTQYF.

CDR3 coding DNA: TGTGCCAGCAGCGTACTAGCGGAGTTCACAGATACGCAGTATTTT. This gives the protein CASSVLAEFTDTQYF. The rearrangement joins TRBV9 to TRBJ2-3; 7 positions match TRBD2. This CDR3 comprises 15 residues. Germline V lookup: CDR1 SGDLS, CDR2 YYNGEE. Trimming at V came to 1 base and at J to 2 bases, leaving 4 bases not matched to a gene. Filled out from reference TRBV9 and TRBJ2-3, the complete variable domain reads DSGVTQTPKHLITATGQRVTLRCSPRSGDLSVYWYQQSLDQGLQFLIQYYNGEERAKGNILERFSAQQFPDLHSELNLSSLELGDSALYFCASSVLAEFTDTQYFGPGTRLTVL.

This clone came up once. The chain couples TRBV7-9 to TRBJ2-2; weak D call: TRBD1 (5 bases). Germline values: CDR1 SEHNR, CDR2 FQNEAQ (reference sequence). V lost 2 bases, J lost 3 bases, and 10 bases lay in between. The CDR3 has 15 amino acids. Here the CDR3 reads CASSLTDIYTGELFF. The CDR3 coding sequence is TGTGCCAGCAGCTTAACGGACATTTACACCGGGGAGCTGTTTTTT.

The CDR3 region is CASSAGLAPYNEQFF. As DNA, the CDR3 is TGTGCCAGCAGTGCGGGGCTAGCGCCCTACAATGAGCAGTTCTTC. The V call is TRBV2, the J call TRBJ2-1; weak D call: TRBD2 (6 bases). This CDR3 region has 15 residues. Germline V gives CDR1 SNHLY, CDR2 FYNNEI. The V end was cut by 4 bases, the J end by 2 bases, with 12 bases between. Based on the CDR3 plus reference TRBV2 and TRBJ2-1, the full variable domain is EPEVTQTPSHQVTQMGQEVILRCVPISNHLYFYWYRQILGQKVEFLVSFYNNEISEKSEIFDDQFSVERPDGSNFTLKIRSTKLEDSAMYFCASSAGLAPYNEQFFGPGTRLTVL.

The rearrangement links TRBV27 to TRBJ2-1, with 10 bases lining up with TRBD1. The CDR3 length is 15 residues. Looked up from germline, CDR1 is MNHEY and CDR2 is SMNVEV (reference sequence). The ends lost 5 bases at V and 4 bases at J; junction bases unmatched: 5. The CDR3 loop is CASSLDRGPYNEQFF. The CDR3 bases are TGTGCCAGCAGTCTCGACAGGGGGCCTTACAATGAGCAGTTCTTC.

The rearrangement uses TRBV28 and TRBJ1-1; no reliable D call. This CDR3 has 12 residues. V lost 4 bases and J 3 bases, leaving 6 bases between the germline ends. Germline CDR1 reads MDHEN; CDR2 reads SYDVKM. The CDR3 is CASSSGDTEAFF. The CDR3 DNA sequence: TGTGCCAGCAGTTCCGGGGACACTGAAGCTTTCTTT.

The rearrangement links TRBV10-2 to TRBJ1-1; perhaps TRBD1 as D (6 bases). V lost 3 bases, J lost 6 bases, and 17 bases lay in between. Germline V gene data show CDR1 as WSHSY and CDR2 as SAAADI. CDR3 length: 15 amino acids. DNA for the CDR3: TGCGCCAGCAGTGACTCGGGACACCTATCCCCTGAAGCTTTCTTT. Encoded protein: CASSDSGHLSPEAFF.